Described below is a single T cell receptor beta chain sequence and its context. The antigen is unknown. PCR employed 60 Vbeta and 13 Jbeta primers. Profiled with immunoSEQ multiplex PCR; TCRdb holds only in-frame clones, not every one. This table has more than 150,000 clones, around 82% appearing once. Trimming shortened V by 6 bases and J by 2 bases, and 4 bases separated the two germline ends. CDR3 length: 11 residues. Germline V CDR1 and CDR2: MNHNS, SASEGT. The record originates from a study of cytomegalovirus exposure and HLA in healthy donors. Regarding the study as a whole: TCR beta chains numbering some 160 were designated cytomegalovirus-associated.

The sequencing input was PBMCs. This sequence was found in a woman younger than 45 in good health and CMV-seropositive. The chain couples TRBV6-1 to TRBJ2-5; the D is unclear. This CDR3 is CASSPQETQYF. The CDR3 bases are TGTGCCAGCAGCCCGCAAGAGACCCAGTACTTC.